The clone carrying this TCR beta chain showed up just once. No antigen is known for it. Cyclophosphamide on days +3 and +4 followed busulfan-fludarabine conditioning and a marrow graft. Clones were sequenced by immunoSEQ multiplex PCR, and TCRdb holds only the in-frame ones, with some missing. Of 15,000 to 20,000 clones in the sample, 75% to 80% were seen once. This entry is derived from a study of T cells after posttransplantation cyclophosphamide. V gave up 2 bases and J gave up 3 bases; unmatched junction bases: 10. CDR3 length: 16 residues. Germline V gene sequence: CDR1 SGHAT, CDR2 FQNNGV. General study points: TRB clonality was highly associated with recipient CMV seropositivity and reactivation. Donor-recipient repertoire similarity was low at 1-2 months, rising over year one. Skin or GI-infiltrating T cells shared few TRB sequences with blood.

The specimen was CD8+ T cells sorted from PBMCs, collected 1,700 to 2,000 days after a stem cell transplant with posttransplant cyclophosphamide. V usage is TRBV11-2 and J usage is TRBJ2-7; 7 bases agree with TRBD2. This TCR derives from a female patient between 40 and 50 years old who received an allogeneic stem cell transplant from a related donor, was CMV-positive, and had no GVHD. Some T cells may possibly be graft donor cells. CDR3 sequence: CASSLRKGLPIYEQYF. CDR3 DNA sequence: TGTGCCAGCAGCTTACGAAAGGGACTACCCATCTACGAGCAGTACTTC.